This T cell receptor (beta chain) was retrieved from a study of T cells in Graves' hyperthyroidism and ophthalmopathy. RNA transcripts yielded amplified TCR beta CDR3 regions. In the first-round RT-PCR of the TCR CDR3, the HTBI primer set was used. TCRdb re-analysed the multiplex PCR reads in MiXCR, keeping a single row per CDR3 protein. The table records about 270,000 distinct CDR3 sequences, approximately 16% of them present only once. Looked up from germline, CDR1 is SNHLY and CDR2 is FYNNEI. With 9 bases removed from V and 0 bases from J, the gap between germline ends came to 11 bases. CDR3 length equals 13 residues. Patients aged 18 to 65 had newly diagnosed hyperthyroidism that had lasted under 2 months. Blood from later-ophthalmopathy patients was taken at first hyperthyroidism diagnosis. The authors took PBMCs from roughly 9.7 ml fresh peripheral blood. This clonotype was seen repeatedly, ten times or more.

The sample consisted of blood. The TCR sequence derives from a woman between 50 and 59 years old with Graves' hyperthyroidism that later progressed to Graves' ophthalmopathy. The rearrangement links TRBV2 to TRBJ1-1; D is ambiguous. The CDR3 DNA is TGTGCCAGTCGACAATTTGTGAACACTGAAGCTTTCTTT. Protein sequence: CASRQFVNTEAFF.